This T cell receptor beta chain comes out of a study of regulatory T cells in long-lasting Graves disease. The CDR3 contains 12 residues. Germline loops: CDR1 SNHLY, CDR2 FYNNEI. The germline V and J ends were trimmed by 8 bases and 5 bases, with 12 bases remaining between them. Study findings and constraints: The study found lower TCR diversity in persistent Graves' patients than in newly diagnosed ones. Persistent disease preferred TRBV28, TRBJ1-2 and TRBJ2-5; new disease, TRBV20-1 and TRBJ2-1.

Time point given: persistent/refractory GD, antithyroid drugs over 5 years with positive TRAb. The TCR library was made from RNA that had been extracted from PBMCs in TRIzol. Library construction for TCR beta used iRepertoire HTBI primers and Arm-PCR of CDR3 regions. TCRdb re-analysed the multiplex PCR reads in MiXCR, keeping a single row per CDR3 protein. Altogether 300,000 or so distinct CDR3 sequences are present, about 19% being singletons, with the ten largest covering just under 30%. This clonotype was counted many times. Its cognate antigen is unknown. This specimen was peripheral blood mononuclear cells (PBMCs), taken when the disease was refractory, from a patient treated with antithyroid drugs. This TCR came from a female donor with Graves disease. The rearrangement joins TRBV2 to TRBJ1-1; possible D gene TRBD1, 5 bases. CDR3 bases: TGTGCCAGCGGGAGGGGTTGGACTGAAGCTTTCTTT. This sequence encodes CASGRGWTEAFF. The whole variable domain, filled in from reference TRBV2 and TRBJ1-1, reads EPEVTQTPSHQVTQMGQEVILRCVPISNHLYFYWYRQILGQKVEFLVSFYNNEISEKSEIFDDQFSVERPDGSNFTLKIRSTKLEDSAMYFCASGRGWTEAFFGQGTRLTVV.